This is a list of T cell receptor beta chains from one sample in a study of CD8 T cells in Susac syndrome. TCRdb fed the immunoSEQ multiplex PCR reads into MiXCR, producing one record per CDR3 protein. The table lists roughly 200,000 distinct CDR3 sequences, 95% of them singletons. Sequencing input: CD4+ T cells from PBMCs. The origin of the receptors is a human donor with multiple sclerosis. Each CDR3 is given with its conserved first and last residue. D genes are given only for firm matches. Some rows mark clone size as missing; the rest say once, few, many or name a class of expanded clone.

CDR3aa: CASSLETENYGYTF
CDR3nt: TGCGCCAGCAGCTTGGAGACGGAGAACTATGGCTACACCTTC
v_gene: TRBV5-1
j_gene: TRBJ1-2
d_gene: .
abundance: .

CDR3aa: CASSFRQGAGEQFF
CDR3nt: TGTGCCAGCAGCTTCCGACAGGGGGCTGGTGAGCAGTTCTTC
v_gene: TRBV7-3
j_gene: TRBJ2-1
d_gene: TRBD1
abundance: .

CDR3aa: CSVSGQSAQPQHF
CDR3nt: TGCAGCGTATCCGGACAGTCGGCCCAGCCCCAGCATTTT
v_gene: TRBV29-1
j_gene: TRBJ1-5
d_gene: .
abundance: once

CDR3aa: CATSDSQGGPDNEQFF
CDR3nt: TGTGCCACCAGTGATTCGCAGGGGGGCCCCGACAATGAGCAGTTCTTC
v_gene: TRBV24-1
j_gene: TRBJ2-1
d_gene: .
abundance: .

CDR3aa: CSATTTTGGPQETQYF
CDR3nt: TGCAGTGCCACGACGACCACAGGGGGTCCCCAAGAGACCCAGTACTTC
v_gene: TRBV20-1
j_gene: TRBJ2-5
d_gene: TRBD1
abundance: .

CDR3aa: CASSFNRGTYEQYF
CDR3nt: TGTGCCAGCAGTTTTAACAGGGGGACCTACGAGCAGTACTTC
v_gene: TRBV12-3/TRBV12-4
j_gene: TRBJ2-7
d_gene: TRBD1
abundance: .

CDR3aa: CAWSVWGPYDEQFF
CDR3nt: TGTGCCTGGAGTGTATGGGGGCCCTACGATGAGCAGTTCTTC
v_gene: TRBV30
j_gene: TRBJ2-1
d_gene: .
abundance: .

CDR3aa: CASSQDPGLAGAQQFF
CDR3nt: TGCGCCAGCAGCCAGGATCCGGGGCTAGCGGGGGCGCAGCAGTTCTTC
v_gene: TRBV4-1
j_gene: TRBJ2-1
d_gene: TRBD2
abundance: .

CDR3aa: CSVVREGGKNEKLFF
CDR3nt: TGCAGCGTTGTACGGGAGGGCGGGAAGAATGAAAAACTGTTTTTT
v_gene: TRBV29-1
j_gene: TRBJ1-4
d_gene: .
abundance: once

CDR3aa: CASFGGDTQYF
CDR3nt: TGTGCCAGCTTCGGGGGGGATACGCAGTATTTT
v_gene: TRBV7-2
j_gene: TRBJ2-3
d_gene: TRBD2
abundance: .

CDR3aa: CSVETVRGTEAFF
CDR3nt: TGCAGCGTTGAAACAGTCCGAGGCACTGAAGCTTTCTTT
v_gene: TRBV29-1
j_gene: TRBJ1-1
d_gene: .
abundance: .

CDR3aa: CATSRRQGAGNEQFF
CDR3nt: TGTGCCACCAGCAGGCGGCAGGGGGCTGGAAATGAGCAGTTCTTC
v_gene: TRBV15
j_gene: TRBJ2-1
d_gene: TRBD1
abundance: .

CDR3aa: CASSIGTFESPLHF
CDR3nt: TGTGCCAGTAGTATAGGGACGTTCGAGTCACCCCTCCACTTT
v_gene: TRBV19
j_gene: TRBJ1-6
d_gene: .
abundance: .

CDR3aa: CATSRVTLKAAYNSPLHF
CDR3nt: TGTGCCACCAGCAGAGTAACTTTGAAGGCTGCCTATAATTCACCCCTCCACTTT
v_gene: TRBV15
j_gene: TRBJ1-6
d_gene: .
abundance: .

CDR3aa: CASSLDLGLRPYEQYF
CDR3nt: TGTGCCAGCAGTTTAGATTTGGGTCTTCGGCCCTACGAGCAGTACTTC
v_gene: TRBV12-3/TRBV12-4
j_gene: TRBJ2-7
d_gene: .
abundance: .

CDR3aa: CASSQIQETQYF
CDR3nt: TGTGCCAGCAGCCAGATACAAGAGACCCAGTACTTC
v_gene: TRBV3-1
j_gene: TRBJ2-5
d_gene: .
abundance: few

CDR3aa: CASSPRQGNGLEAFF
CDR3nt: TGTGCCAGCAGCCCCCGACAGGGTAATGGCTTAGAAGCTTTCTTT
v_gene: TRBV3-1
j_gene: TRBJ1-1
d_gene: TRBD1
abundance: .

CDR3aa: CASSYPDGEAFF
CDR3nt: TGTGCCAGCAGTTATCCTGACGGTGAAGCTTTCTTT
v_gene: TRBV6-6
j_gene: TRBJ1-1
d_gene: .
abundance: few

CDR3aa: CATSEGETQYF
CDR3nt: TGTGCCACCAGTGAAGGAGAGACCCAGTACTTC
v_gene: TRBV24-1
j_gene: TRBJ2-5
d_gene: .
abundance: .

CDR3aa: CASRIVGSYNEQFF
CDR3nt: TGTGCCAGCAGAATCGTGGGCTCCTACAATGAGCAGTTCTTC
v_gene: TRBV13
j_gene: TRBJ2-1
d_gene: .
abundance: .

CDR3aa: CSVGIQRDTGELFF
CDR3nt: TGCAGCGTTGGAATCCAAAGGGACACCGGGGAGCTGTTTTTT
v_gene: TRBV29-1
j_gene: TRBJ2-2
d_gene: .
abundance: .

CDR3aa: CASRVDGNYGYTF
CDR3nt: TGTGCCAGCAGAGTCGACGGGAACTATGGCTACACCTTC
v_gene: TRBV28
j_gene: TRBJ1-2
d_gene: .
abundance: .

CDR3aa: CASSSLGVVQYF
CDR3nt: TGTGCCAGCAGCTCCTTGGGGGTGGTCCAGTACTTC
v_gene: TRBV11-2
j_gene: TRBJ2-5
d_gene: .
abundance: .

CDR3aa: CASSPTASNQPQHF
CDR3nt: TGCGCCAGCAGCCCGACAGCCAGCAATCAGCCCCAGCATTTT
v_gene: TRBV23-1
j_gene: TRBJ1-5
d_gene: .
abundance: .

CDR3aa: CASSPDRGDSGYTF
CDR3nt: TGTGCCAGCAGCCCGGACAGGGGAGACTCTGGCTACACCTTC
v_gene: TRBV12-3/TRBV12-4
j_gene: TRBJ1-2
d_gene: TRBD1
abundance: .

CDR3aa: CATSRSGQGPAYEQYF
CDR3nt: TGTGCCACCAGCAGATCGGGACAGGGACCTGCCTACGAGCAGTACTTC
v_gene: TRBV15
j_gene: TRBJ2-7
d_gene: TRBD1
abundance: once

CDR3aa: CASRRWDTYNEQFF
CDR3nt: TGTGCCAGCAGACGCTGGGACACCTACAATGAGCAGTTCTTC
v_gene: TRBV28
j_gene: TRBJ2-1
d_gene: .
abundance: .

CDR3aa: CASSLDLGNSPLHF
CDR3nt: TGTGCCAGCAGCCTCGACCTTGGAAATTCACCCCTCCACTTT
v_gene: TRBV9
j_gene: TRBJ1-6
d_gene: .
abundance: .

CDR3aa: CASSYTTSQETQYF
CDR3nt: TGTGCCAGCAGCTACACAACTTCCCAAGAGACCCAGTACTTC
v_gene: TRBV7-6
j_gene: TRBJ2-5
d_gene: .
abundance: .

CDR3aa: CASSLGGGRGHGYTF
CDR3nt: TGTGCCAGCAGCTTAGGGGGAGGAAGGGGCCATGGCTACACCTTC
v_gene: TRBV7-9
j_gene: TRBJ1-2
d_gene: .
abundance: once

CDR3aa: CSARDPAGTGNQTQYF
CDR3nt: TGCAGTGCTAGAGATCCAGCCGGGACAGGGAACCAGACCCAGTACTTC
v_gene: TRBV20-1
j_gene: TRBJ2-5
d_gene: TRBD1
abundance: .

CDR3aa: CASSLGRGQGGYTF
CDR3nt: TGTGCCAGCAGCTTGGGCAGGGGGCAGGGAGGCTACACCTTC
v_gene: TRBV13
j_gene: TRBJ1-2
d_gene: TRBD1
abundance: .

CDR3aa: CASSFKLAGNNEQFF
CDR3nt: TGCGCCAGCAGCTTTAAACTAGCGGGGAACAATGAGCAGTTCTTC
v_gene: TRBV5-1
j_gene: TRBJ2-1
d_gene: TRBD2
abundance: .

CDR3aa: CSARLRTRIDEQFF
CDR3nt: TGCAGTGCTAGACTGCGGACTAGAATCGATGAGCAGTTCTTC
v_gene: TRBV20-1
j_gene: TRBJ2-1
d_gene: TRBD2
abundance: .

CDR3aa: CSASRRGRETQYF
CDR3nt: TGCAGTGCTAGTCGGCGGGGGAGGGAGACCCAGTACTTC
v_gene: TRBV20-1
j_gene: TRBJ2-5
d_gene: TRBD2
abundance: .

CDR3aa: CATSDFKSGYTF
CDR3nt: TGTGCCACCAGTGATTTCAAGAGCGGCTACACCTTC
v_gene: TRBV24-1
j_gene: TRBJ1-2
d_gene: .
abundance: .

CDR3aa: CASSRDYPQETQYF
CDR3nt: TGTGCCAGCAGCCGGGACTACCCCCAAGAGACCCAGTACTTC
v_gene: TRBV9
j_gene: TRBJ2-5
d_gene: TRBD2
abundance: .

CDR3aa: CASSAYGYGYTF
CDR3nt: TGTGCCAGCAGCGCATACGGGTATGGCTACACCTTC
v_gene: TRBV9
j_gene: TRBJ1-2
d_gene: .
abundance: .

CDR3aa: CASSRPSGGSYNEQFF
CDR3nt: TGTGCCAGCAGCCGACCAAGCGGGGGCTCCTACAATGAGCAGTTCTTC
v_gene: TRBV3-1
j_gene: TRBJ2-1
d_gene: TRBD2
abundance: .

CDR3aa: CASSSGTGIRNEQFF
CDR3nt: TGTGCCAGCAGCTCCGGGACAGGGATTAGAAATGAGCAGTTCTTC
v_gene: TRBV6-1
j_gene: TRBJ2-1
d_gene: TRBD1
abundance: .

CDR3aa: CASSVGEGHPREKLFF
CDR3nt: TGTGCCAGCAGCGTAGGGGAGGGACACCCGAGGGAAAAACTGTTTTTT
v_gene: TRBV9
j_gene: TRBJ1-4
d_gene: .
abundance: .

CDR3aa: CSALGHEQYF
CDR3nt: TGCAGTGCCCTTGGGCACGAGCAGTACTTC
v_gene: TRBV20-1
j_gene: TRBJ2-7
d_gene: .
abundance: .

CDR3aa: CSVRTGRDQPQHF
CDR3nt: TGCAGCGTTAGGACAGGGAGGGATCAGCCCCAGCATTTT
v_gene: TRBV29-1
j_gene: TRBJ1-5
d_gene: TRBD1
abundance: .

CDR3aa: CASSQHDLFDLASNQPQHF
CDR3nt: TGTGCCAGCAGCCAACACGACCTATTCGATCTAGCTAGCAATCAGCCCCAGCATTTT
v_gene: TRBV13
j_gene: TRBJ1-5
d_gene: .
abundance: .

CDR3aa: CSAAGVSGTEAFF
CDR3nt: TGCAGTGCCGCGGGCGTTTCGGGGACTGAAGCTTTCTTT
v_gene: TRBV20-1
j_gene: TRBJ1-1
d_gene: .
abundance: .

CDR3aa: CASSPRAGELFF
CDR3nt: TGTGCTAGCAGCCCTCGCGCGGGGGAGCTGTTTTTT
v_gene: TRBV13
j_gene: TRBJ2-2
d_gene: .
abundance: few

CDR3aa: CASAPVQGDNEQYF
CDR3nt: TGCGCCAGTGCCCCGGTACAGGGAGACAACGAGCAGTACTTC
v_gene: TRBV5-1
j_gene: TRBJ2-7
d_gene: .
abundance: .

CDR3aa: CASSPTGGADYGYTF
CDR3nt: TGTGCCAGCAGCCCTACAGGGGGCGCCGACTATGGCTACACCTTC
v_gene: TRBV6-6
j_gene: TRBJ1-2
d_gene: TRBD1
abundance: .

CDR3aa: CAWSPSWETQYF
CDR3nt: TGTGCCTGGAGTCCCTCGTGGGAGACCCAGTACTTC
v_gene: TRBV30
j_gene: TRBJ2-5
d_gene: .
abundance: once

CDR3aa: CSARDSKGQINYGYTF
CDR3nt: TGCAGTGCTAGAGATTCGAAGGGACAGATAAACTATGGCTACACCTTC
v_gene: TRBV20-1
j_gene: TRBJ1-2
d_gene: TRBD1
abundance: .

CDR3aa: CASSLADRVSYGYTF
CDR3nt: TGTGCCAGCAGCTTGGCCGACAGGGTTTCTTATGGCTACACCTTC
v_gene: TRBV5-4
j_gene: TRBJ1-2
d_gene: TRBD1
abundance: .

CDR3aa: CASSFQMNTEAFF
CDR3nt: TGTGCCAGCAGCTTCCAAATGAACACTGAAGCTTTCTTT
v_gene: TRBV7-2
j_gene: TRBJ1-1
d_gene: .
abundance: .

CDR3aa: CSAIGNTEAFF
CDR3nt: TGCAGTGCTATCGGAAACACTGAAGCTTTCTTT
v_gene: TRBV20-1
j_gene: TRBJ1-1
d_gene: .
abundance: .

CDR3aa: CAWSEGQGYGYTF
CDR3nt: TGTGCCTGGAGTGAGGGACAGGGGTATGGCTACACCTTC
v_gene: TRBV30
j_gene: TRBJ1-2
d_gene: TRBD1
abundance: once

CDR3aa: CASSVFPGTSSGDTQYF
CDR3nt: TGCGCCAGCAGCGTCTTTCCCGGGACTAGTTCTGGAGATACGCAGTATTTT
v_gene: TRBV5-1
j_gene: TRBJ2-3
d_gene: TRBD2
abundance: .

CDR3aa: CASSRGKNEQFF
CDR3nt: TGTGCCAGCAGCCGAGGCAAGAATGAGCAGTTCTTC
v_gene: TRBV11-2
j_gene: TRBJ2-1
d_gene: .
abundance: .

CDR3aa: CASTPSSRQLNYGYTF
CDR3nt: TGTGCCAGCACCCCCTCCTCAAGACAGCTGAACTATGGCTACACCTTC
v_gene: TRBV12-3/TRBV12-4
j_gene: TRBJ1-2
d_gene: .
abundance: .